This TCR beta chain stems from a study of cytomegalovirus exposure and HLA in healthy donors (dated by TCRdb to the late 2010s). Context from the whole study: In an earlier analysis of 450 to 750 of the donors, about 270 Gb of sequence data and 90 million to 120 million unique TCR beta sequences from about 179 million T cells were reported. Among several hundred genotyped donors of the cohort, an average of about 240,000 unique TCR beta nucleotide sequences was sequenced per donor, of which about 19% were non-productive. Of the 300 to 500 genotyped donors, 75% to 85% were placed in the genetic ancestry cluster associated with self-reported Caucasian donors. The study aimed to test whether cataloging public T cell receptors could reveal signatures of past pathogen exposure. A later analysis re-analyzed previously published TCR beta repertoires from 500 to 700 donors and added high-resolution HLA genotyping to study TCR occurrence patterns. HLA typing covered class I and class II loci at four-digit resolution. The study used immunosequencing to profile the T cell repertoires of 670 or so subjects and linked those repertoires to cytomegalovirus serostatus. Alongside the repertoire data, information on donor age, sex, ethnicity and CMV serostatus was compiled. Typing coverage differed by locus: A, B, C, DRB1 and DQB1 were typed in about 620-630 donors, DQA1 in about 500, DPA1 in 606, and DPB1 in roughly 450. The study combined high-throughput TCR immunosequencing, statistical association of individual TCRs with disease status, and machine learning to predict cytomegalovirus infection status. A later genetic analysis took genome-wide SNP genotypes for 398 of the 666 donors and used that subset as a discovery cohort. Every repertoire in the discovery cohort had been generated on one and the same sequencing platform. In the later analysis, no new phenotypic data were used to find candidate immune exposures; instead, reliance was placed on TCR beta sequences and their occurrence across donors. Roughly 300 gigabases of sequencing data and approximately 84 million unique TCR sequences were included in an early release covering roughly 600 HLA-typed donors. In an earlier analysis of several hundred of the donors, high-throughput TCR beta sequencing was used to judge whether each TCR beta V gene segment behaved as functional or pseudogenic. Because of strong linkage in the cohort, five DR-DQ haplotypes were treated as single units for association and clustering. Along with the roughly 610-subject first cohort, a separate validation cohort of approximately 110 different subjects was used.

This clone has only one observation. The clone's antigen remains unknown. No base quality values were provided; no much bigger clone lies one nucleotide off. Library construction relied on the immunoSEQ multiplex PCR assay. The multiplex PCR relied on a mix of 60 forward primers for TCR Vbeta segments and 13 reverse primers for TCR Jbeta segments. Amplification of the CDR3 region of rearranged TCR beta genes was performed with a multiplex PCR assay on genomic DNA. The Illumina HiSeq System was used to sequence the amplified TCR beta libraries as 87-base-pair reads. Per the source publication's procedure: A later analysis tallied roughly 76 million unique TCR beta chains across the 666 repertoires, and approximately 11 million of those chains were shared by two or more donors. Raw reads were error-corrected and collapsed into unique sequences by a nearest-neighbor algorithm in which closely related sequences were merged to remove PCR and sequencing errors. V, D and J gene segments were assigned by aligning CDR3 sequences to IMGT reference sequences. For a sequence to be retained, a match of at least six nucleotides to both a V gene segment and a J gene segment was required. A rearrangement was called productive if the CDR3 had no stop codons and remained in frame with V and J, and every other rearrangement was called non-productive. Following IMGT convention, CDR3 was defined as the stretch from the second conserved V-encoded cysteine to the conserved J-encoded phenylalanine. The earlier analysis of about 610 of the donors excluded sequences that lacked an unambiguous match to a single V gene segment. In an earlier analysis of more than 500 of the donors, a V segment was called functional when productive rearrangements were above 56.7%, and segregating when the standard deviation between donors exceeded 5%. A statistical classification framework was developed to diagnose cytomegalovirus status using the catalog of TCR beta chain sequences. V and J gene assignment, in a later analysis, came from comparing TCR nucleotide sequences with IMGT/GENE-DB human TR gene sequences. The TCRdist pipeline was used in a later analysis to assign CDR3 sequences and most-parsimonious VDJ recombination scenarios. A later analysis defined each TCR beta chain by its CDR3 amino acid sequence plus V-gene family, and excluded reads lacking a unique V-gene family. As a way to deal with suspected cross-contamination and a sequencing artifact, a later analysis dropped 450 to 600 nucleotide sequences that were highly shared and had low generation probability. For each public chain, a later analysis derived a clonal expansion index from normalized ranks of inferred template counts within each repertoire. A later analysis computed generation probabilities with a VDJ recombination model fitted to out-of-frame rearrangements, and checked the results against IGoR. Hypergeometric tests were used in a later analysis to score TCR-TCR, TCR-HLA and TCR-CMV co-occurrence, with a repertoire-size bias correction applied to the TCR pairs. In a later analysis, false discovery rates were estimated by permuting HLA or CMV assignments 20 times. In a later analysis, co-occurring TCRs were grouped with DBSCAN, and TCRdist sequence similarity was added when clustering was performed within HLA-allele-positive subsets. For co-occurrence clustering, repertoires with fewer than 30,000 or more than 120,000 public chains were excluded, along with five repertoires with anomalous nucleotide sharing. This is the immuneACCESS table as TCRdb keeps it, with only in-frame sequences that have V and J called. A part of the clones is gone; compared with another copy, unresolved V genes explain less than half, and the rest is unexplained. V, J and clone size are taken as reported in that table, and D and trimming were inferred from the DNA itself. This sample is represented by about 55,000 clones; 82% of them were singletons. The ten largest clones represent more than 1.5% of the sample.

The cohort comprised 666 healthy bone marrow donors. All cohort members were sampled while nominally healthy, although unrecorded immune exposures were likely present. The donor was CMV seronegative and was included in the group of several hundred seronegative cohort members. Every donor gave a peripheral blood sample, and the peripheral blood mononuclear cells from that sample were used for TCR beta sequencing. Genomic DNA extraction from the blood cell samples was performed with the Qiagen DNeasy Blood Extraction Kit. Broad study findings and their caveats: A further reported finding was that TCR beta sequences accurately predicted the HLA-A and HLA-B alleles for most subjects in the first cohort. In vitro tests confirmed that a few of the cytomegalovirus-associated TCR beta chains recognize cytomegalovirus antigens. In the study, around 160 TCR beta chains were listed as associated with cytomegalovirus. Correlated functional status among segregating V segments might be attributable to linkage disequilibrium, but an unknown experimental factor could not be ruled out. Broadly in line with IMGT annotations, most TCR beta V segments showed up in productive rearrangements about 90% or about 30% of the time in an earlier analysis of around 600 of the donors. For the cohort, immune exposure information was limited to CMV serostatus. Roughly uniform sequencing depth across donors was assumed in presence/absence analyses, although this assumption may not hold. At a false discovery rate of 0.05, a later analysis linked around 15,000 TCR beta sequences to specific HLA alleles. The authors suggested that the approach could potentially be generalized to other disease states and immunological phenotypes. Assigning TCR associations to individual alleles was difficult when HLA alleles, especially DR and DQ, strongly co-occurred. According to a later analysis, parvovirus B19, influenza, CMV and Epstein-Barr virus appeared linked to several top co-occurrence clusters. The earlier analysis of around 600 of the donors excluded some 16 rarely observed V segments, including chromosome 9 orphons, because counts were too low. Because HLA typing was missing for some donors at each locus, association tests included only the typed subset. In a later genetic analysis, fewer N-insertions in productive TCRs were reported among donors in an Asian-associated ancestry cluster than the roughly 700-donor mean. Most CMV-associated TCR beta chains appeared to be HLA-restricted in a later analysis, and the HLA associations seemed to be driven largely by CMV exposure. In a later analysis, HLA-associated TCR beta chains showed more clonal expansion and lower generation probabilities than non-associated chains that were equally common. A group of highly shared sequence variants was considered likely to be a technical artifact of the sequencing pipeline. This cohort had only TCR beta chains sequenced, and the lack of alpha or paired-chain data limited which features could be detected. In a later analysis, TCR association rates were found to vary across HLA loci, with the most associated TCRs seen for DRB1 alleles and the fewest for HLA-C alleles. In a later genetic analysis, a missense DCLRE1C variant was associated with V-gene and J-gene trimming of TCR beta chains, and the association was replicated in an independent cohort. In both the original and validation cohorts, the classifier was reported to diagnose cytomegalovirus status with high specificity and sensitivity. Across donors, most TCR sequences were observed very rarely, whereas some public TCRs were present in many individuals.

This clonotype was sampled from a man younger than 40 in good health and CMV-seronegative. The sequenced material came from PBMCs.

The nucleotide sequence is given as TGTGCCTGGAGCGACGGGGGATATGAGCAGTTCTTC. Its protein reads: CAWSDGGYEQFF. This chain joins TRBV30 to TRBJ2-1, and TRBD2 may be the D gene, going by 6 matching bases. The CDR3, from cysteine to phenylalanine, totals 12 residues. CDR3 DNA only is kept here, 36 bases in frame from base 1. From the germline V gene (reference sequence), CDR1 is GTSNPN and CDR2 is SVGIG. V and J lose 3 bases and 8 bases, and a span of 11 bases separates them.